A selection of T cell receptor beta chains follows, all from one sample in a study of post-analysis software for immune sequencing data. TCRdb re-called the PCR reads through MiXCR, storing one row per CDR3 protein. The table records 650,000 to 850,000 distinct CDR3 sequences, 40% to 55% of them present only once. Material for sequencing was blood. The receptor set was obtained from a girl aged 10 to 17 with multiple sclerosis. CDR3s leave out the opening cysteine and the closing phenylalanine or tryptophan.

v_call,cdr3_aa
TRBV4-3,ASSHSSGPFYEQF
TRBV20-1,SARSSEYAYEQY
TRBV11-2,ASSSSTGKPQETQY
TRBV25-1,ASSEYGTGSPLH
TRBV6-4,ASSVTGPGNNEQF
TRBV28,ASSAESSYNEQF
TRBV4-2,ASSQDGYGYT
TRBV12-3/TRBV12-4,ASSLTGDQPQH
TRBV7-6,ASSPFFGTGGNEQF
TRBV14,ASSQVTGGSDNEQF
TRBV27,ASTRDRGSEQY
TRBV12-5,ASGLAYAGDLRTSVDEQY
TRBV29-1,SVEEAGYEQY
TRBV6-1,ASSRDSPYEQY
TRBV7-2,ASSRQGNEKLF
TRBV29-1,SVVAGRAYNEQF
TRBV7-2,ASSLGWPSGTDTQY
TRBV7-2,ASSLQRENEQF
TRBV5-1,ASSFSGSGTDTQY
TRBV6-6,ASRRTGTSSYNEQF
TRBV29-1,SVEGGTRPYEQY
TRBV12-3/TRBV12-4,ASSVGGTGVDIQY
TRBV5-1,ASSLFPEKGTGELF
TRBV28,ASSRGSGRRADTQY
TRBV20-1,SAMTYASEQY
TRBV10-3,AIRDRDLVTEAF
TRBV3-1,ASSQDLAGGLQQY
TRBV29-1,SVDVQRNTEAF
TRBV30,AWRGQETQY
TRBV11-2,ASSYAAGSLGELLHEQY
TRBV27,ASSFNHEYNEQF
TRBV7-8,ASSPLGRQSSYNEQF
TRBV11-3,ASSLGLAGEGEQF
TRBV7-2,ASSLVWGGLDEQY
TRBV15,ATSTRDRDYNEQF
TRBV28,ASSPIGRAGLGNEQF
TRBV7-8,ASSLDLQDIQPQH
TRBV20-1,SARGGSGDGTQY
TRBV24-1,ATSDLNYGYT
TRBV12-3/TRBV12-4,ASSLGRGYGYT
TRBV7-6,ASSTRTGSDEQY
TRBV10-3,AISDKTVDTQY
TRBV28,ASSPGGEHSYEQY
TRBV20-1,SAEGSRDLAGPLVSSYNEQF
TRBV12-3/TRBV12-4,ASSSLAMGTDTQY
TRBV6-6,ASSYLGTEKETQY
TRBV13,ASSLGPTGWYNEQF
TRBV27,ASSLNPSGIGETQY
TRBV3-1,ASSRRENPYNEQF
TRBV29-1,SVPGTVVTDTQY
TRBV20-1,SARMDRGEYEQY
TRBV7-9,AGGHDSYNEQF
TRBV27,ASSFLTGDNYGYT
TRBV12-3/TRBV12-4,ASSLKPPGTDTQY
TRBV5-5,ASSSIAGVGTDTQY
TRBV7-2,ASSPPGGSTDTQY
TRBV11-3,ASSPLGQYNEQF
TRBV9,ASSEGLSENTIY
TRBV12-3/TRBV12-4,ASSRQAYYGYT